Sequencing of this T cell receptor beta chain was carried out in a study of cytomegalovirus exposure and HLA in healthy donors. Study background: Among the approximately 410 genotyped donors, 81% were placed in the Caucasian-associated ancestry cluster.

Both 60 Vbeta primers and 13 Jbeta primers went into the PCR. Authors' analysis steps: Counted up in a later analysis, unique TCR beta chains came to some 80 million, with about 9.9 million shared. TCRdb's table, derived via immunoSEQ multiplex PCR, lists solely in-frame clones and lacks some. V, J and clone size were drawn from that table, and D and trimming were deduced from the DNA. Of about 170,000 clones in the sample, roughly 80% were seen once. Regarding the study as a whole: With DRB1 most and HLA-C fewest, TCR association rates differed between HLA loci in a later analysis.

From germline, CDR1 is SGHNT and CDR2 YYREEE (reference sequence). Trimming removed 3 bases from V and 9 bases from J, with 10 bases in between. The CDR3 length is 11 residues. This clone was observed once. Its cognate antigen is unknown. The J gene is TRBJ2-7, the V gene TRBV5-4; D gene unclear. The specimen was PBMCs. This TCR came from a woman aged 45-65 years in good health and CMV-seropositive. The CDR3 sequence: CASSSTTRQYF. The CDR3 DNA reads TGTGCCAGCAGCTCCACGACTCGGCAGTACTTC. The full variable domain, in which reference TRBV5-4 and TRBJ2-7 provide the parts outside the CDR3, is ETGVTQSPTHLIKTRGQQVTLRCSSQSGHNTVSWYQQALGQGPQFIFQYYREEENGRGNFPPRFSGLQFPNYSSELNVNALELDDSALYLCASSSTTRQYFGPGTRLTVT.